One sample yielded the 28 T cell receptor beta chains listed below, sequenced in a study of blood T cells in healthy people across ages. It was with a sample-barcoded 5' primer and a J-beta primer mix that a second PCR of roughly 7 to 11 cycles was run. TCRdb re-called the 5' RACE reads through MiXCR, storing one row per CDR3 protein. The sample has roughly 700,000 distinct CDR3 sequences; 20% to 25% are singletons. This sample also appeared in a second study, on T cells of mothers and their children.

The sample was blood. Receptors were obtained from a boy younger than 18 in good health.

This rearrangement joins TRBV29-1 to TRBJ1-4; D not certain. The germline V gene has CDR1 SQVTM and CDR2 ANQGSEA. V was pared by 2 bases and J by 7 bases, with 11 bases between. This CDR3 comprises 13 residues. CDR3 sequence: CSVERQAGEKLFF. Here the CDR3 DNA reads TGCAGCGTTGAAAGGCAGGCCGGTGAAAAACTGTTTTTT.

V is TRBV27 and J is TRBJ2-5; 11 bases map to TRBD2. CDR1 and CDR2 (germline): MNHEY, SMNVEV (reference sequence). This CDR3 comprises 14 residues. V lost 4 bases to trimming and J lost 5 bases; unmatched junction nucleotides: 3. The CDR3 here is CASSYSGRGETQYF. The CDR3 DNA follows: TGTGCCAGCAGTTATAGCGGGAGGGGGGAGACCCAGTACTTC.

This sequence joins TRBV18 and TRBJ2-4; D remains unclear. This CDR3 has 13 amino acids. V lost 1 base, J lost 8 bases, and 9 bases lay in between. The germline V gene encodes CDR1 KGHSH and CDR2 LQKENI. The CDR3: CASSPRLVDIQYF. CDR3 coding DNA: TGTGCCAGCTCACCACGTCTAGTGGACATTCAGTACTTC.

This sequence joins TRBV20-1 and TRBJ2-5; 9 bases align to TRBD2. CDR1 is DFQATT, CDR2 SNEGSKA, per germline (reference sequence). There are 17 residues in the CDR3. Trimming took 0 bases from V and 2 from J; bases not matched to a gene: 10. DNA of the CDR3: TGCAGTGCTAGAGATCTCGGGCTAGCGGGGCTACAAGAGACCCAGTACTTC. Encoded protein: CSARDLGLAGLQETQYF.

This clonotype occurred a few times. This sequence joins TRBV20-1 and TRBJ2-5; D is undetermined. V lost 3 bases and J 2 bases, leaving 7 bases between the germline ends. This CDR3 comprises 12 residues. CDR1 DFQATT and CDR2 SNEGSKA come from the germline V gene (reference sequence). For the CDR3, the DNA is TGCAGTGCTAGTGGTCCGCAAGAGACCCAGTACTTC. It yields the protein CSASGPQETQYF.

This clonotype was picked up many times. The gene calls are TRBV14 and TRBJ2-7; D remains ambiguous. CDR3 size: 14 residues. V lost 1 base, J lost 2 bases, and 9 bases lay in between. The germline V gene encodes CDR1 SGHDN and CDR2 FVKESK. CDR3 DNA sequence: TGTGCCAGCAGCCAAGCGGGCCCAACCTACGAGCAGTACTTC. This encodes CASSQAGPTYEQYF.

The V call is TRBV24-1, the J call TRBJ1-2, with D tentatively TRBD1 (6 bases). Trimming stripped 1 base from V and 7 bases from J, with 12 bases between. Germline CDR1 KGHDR, CDR2 SFDVKD. The CDR3 covers 14 residues. The CDR3 nucleotides are TGTGCCACCAGTGATTTACAGGGTTCTGCTGGCTACACCTTC. Its translation is CATSDLQGSAGYTF.

The chain recombines TRBV18 with TRBJ2-2; TRBD1 aligns across 7 bases. Germline V gives CDR1 KGHSH, CDR2 LQKENI. V was pared by 5 bases and J by 3 bases, with 6 bases of the junction left unmatched. The length of the CDR3 is 15 residues. CDR3: CASSSGTVDTGELFF. The CDR3 nucleotides are TGTGCCAGCTCATCCGGGACAGTGGACACCGGGGAGCTGTTTTTT.

The genes are TRBV7-2 and TRBJ2-3, with 8 positions matching TRBD2. V shed 3 bases, J shed 1 base, and the junction held 3 bases outside the gene matches. The CDR3 runs to 15 residues. The germline gives CDR1 SGHTA, CDR2 FQGNSA. The CDR3 nucleotides read TGTGCCAGCAGCTTCCGGCGGGGGGGCACAGATACGCAGTATTTT. It encodes CASSFRRGGTDTQYF.

V gene TRBV28 combines with J gene TRBJ2-3; D may be TRBD2 (5 bases). Trimming cost V 7 bases and J 5 bases, with 13 bases left between them. Germline values: CDR1 MDHEN, CDR2 SYDVKM. The CDR3 covers 13 residues. CDR3: CASTLGRGDTQYF. The CDR3 nucleotides read TGTGCCAGCACGTTAGGGAGAGGAGATACGCAGTATTTT.

This clonotype has a handful of counts. The rearrangement joins TRBV12-5 to TRBJ2-2; no clear D. V was pared by 0 bases and J by 6 bases, with 2 bases between. The germline CDR1 and CDR2 sequences are LGHNT and FRNRAP. The CDR3 sequence is 12 residues long. DNA for the CDR3: TGTGCTAGTGGTTTGGTGGCCGGGGAGCTGTTTTTT. It codes for CASGLVAGELFF.

The table lists this clonotype with a count of one. Germline is not matched at one junction end, which may reflect a read error. The chain combines TRBV27 with TRBJ2-7; 7 bases are a match to TRBD1. The length of the CDR3 is 12 residues. Germline loops: CDR1 MNHEY, CDR2 SMNVEV (reference sequence). Here the CDR3 DNA reads TGTGCCGGCAGTTTCGGGACAGCCGAGCAGTACTTC. Protein: CAGSFGTAEQYF.

This clonotype was counted only a few times. This chain uses TRBV7-2 with TRBJ2-5; either TRBD1 or TRBD2 may supply D (5 bases each). The end of the DNA fits TRBJ2-7 better, so the J call may be wrong. The CDR3 sequence is 13 residues long. Germline CDR1 reads SGHTA; CDR2 reads FQGNSA. CDR3 nucleotide sequence: TGTGCCAGCAGCATCGGGACGACTTACGAGCAGTACTTC. It specifies CASSIGTTYEQYF.

V is TRBV29-1 and J is TRBJ1-1, with D maybe TRBD1 (6 bases). CDR3 length equals 14 residues. Germline CDR1 is SQVTM and CDR2 is ANQGSEA. The germline V and J ends were trimmed by 7 bases and 4 bases, with 19 bases remaining between them. The CDR3 sequence is CSAIDRSGSTEAFF. The CDR3 region has the DNA TGCAGCGCCATCGACAGGTCGGGAAGCACTGAAGCTTTCTTT.

There are a few counts of this clonotype. V gene TRBV7-2 combines with J gene TRBJ2-1, with TRBD1 matching 9 bases. This CDR3 has 14 amino acids. Germline CDR1 SGHTA, CDR2 FQGNSA. J was trimmed by 9 bases and V by 6 bases; bases with no gene match: 9. CDR3 in amino acids: CASRPGQGIGEQFF. Here the CDR3 DNA reads TGTGCCAGCAGACCGGGACAGGGTATCGGTGAGCAGTTCTTC.

In regard to this clonotype: At one end the junction does not follow the germline gene, possibly because of a read error. The V and J genes are TRBV12-5 and TRBJ2-1, with D tentatively TRBD2 (6 bases). The length of the CDR3 is 14 residues. Germline V gene sequence: CDR1 LGHNT, CDR2 FRNRAP. CDR3 bases: TGTGCCAGTGGTTTGTCAACCTTAGCGGAGACCCAGTTCTTC. Protein: CASGLSTLAETQFF.

This clonotype has only one observation. This chain joins TRBV29-1 and TRBJ1-2; D not certain. The CDR3 is 11 residues long. V lost 3 bases, J lost 7 bases, and 9 bases lay in between. Germline values: CDR1 SQVTM, CDR2 ANQGSEA. The CDR3 reads CSVELGFGYTF. CDR3 nucleotides: TGCAGCGTTGAGCTAGGGTTTGGCTACACCTTC.

J is TRBJ2-2 and V is TRBV4-3; 7 nucleotides agree with TRBD2. The germline gives CDR1 LGHNA, CDR2 YSLEER. The CDR3 runs 18 residues. J gave up 1 base and V 0 bases, and 8 bases lay outside the gene matches. For the CDR3, the DNA is TGCGCCAGCAGCCAAGATCGCCTAGCGGTAATGAACACCGGGGAGCTGTTTTTT. Residues: CASSQDRLAVMNTGELFF.

The table lists this clonotype with a few counts. The chain joins TRBV6-6 to TRBJ2-3; the match to TRBD2 covers 8 bases. The CDR3 spans 15 residues. Trimming cost V 7 bases and J 2 bases; bases outside gene matches: 8. Looked up from germline, CDR1 is MNHNY and CDR2 is SVGAGI (reference sequence). The CDR3 spells CASKWGAGDTDTQYF. CDR3 DNA: TGTGCCAGCAAGTGGGGAGCGGGGGACACAGATACGCAGTATTTT.

In its sample, this clonotype was seen many times. The chain employs TRBV29-1 and TRBJ1-1; 10 nucleotides agree with TRBD1. J gave up 3 bases and V 1 base, and 2 bases lay outside the gene matches. The germline gives CDR1 SQVTM, CDR2 ANQGSEA. CDR3 length: 14 residues. The CDR3 nucleotides read TGCAGCGTTGAAGGCGACAGGGGGCACACTGAAGCTTTCTTT. As protein: CSVEGDRGHTEAFF.

Of note for this clonotype: The junction and the germline gene differ at one end; a read error may be behind it. This chain joins TRBV7-2 and TRBJ2-3; no reliable D call. There are 11 residues in the CDR3. Per the germline V gene, CDR1 is SGHTA and CDR2 is FQGNSA. DNA for the CDR3: TGTGCCGGCAGCTTTTCAGATACGCAGTGTTTT. This sequence encodes CAGSFSDTQCF.

The chain carries TRBV28 and TRBJ2-4; D may match TRBD1 or TRBD2 (6 bases each). Per the germline V gene, CDR1 is MDHEN and CDR2 is SYDVKM. CDR3 length: 15 residues. V dropped 7 bases and J dropped 6 bases, with 19 bases sitting between them. DNA for the CDR3: TGTGCCAGCATTAACGGGGGCGGTCGCCCAAACATTCAGTACTTC. It translates to CASINGGGRPNIQYF.

The rearrangement links TRBV5-8 to TRBJ1-4; a weak D match, TRBD1 (5 bases). V lost 3 bases and J lost 0, with 18 bases in between. Germline CDR1 reads SGHTS; CDR2 reads YDEGEE. CDR3 length: 18 residues. The CDR3 DNA follows: TGTGCCAGCAGCTGGACCGACAGCCGAGTTGCAACTAATGAAAAACTGTTTTTT. It is translated as CASSWTDSRVATNEKLFF.

CDR3 protein: CSAIGLSGTSGYEQYF. Here the CDR3 DNA reads TGCAGTGCTATCGGGCTATCCGGGACTAGCGGGTACGAGCAGTACTTC. The chain carries TRBV20-1 and TRBJ2-7, with 12 bases aligning to TRBD2. The V gene end was trimmed by 4 bases and the J gene end by 4 bases; junction bases not matched to a gene: 11. This CDR3 region has 16 residues. CDR1 and CDR2 (germline): DFQATT, SNEGSKA (reference sequence).

V usage is TRBV29-1 and J usage is TRBJ1-1, with D hard to call. Trimming left V 6 bases short and J 3 bases short, with 11 bases between. Germline assignment: CDR1 SQVTM and CDR2 ANQGSEA. The CDR3 length is 12 residues. In nucleotides, the CDR3 is TGCAGCGTCAACATGGGTCACACTGAAGCTTTCTTT. This gives the protein CSVNMGHTEAFF.

This clonotype was counted a few times. DNA of the CDR3: TGTGCCAGCAGCACCGGGACTAGCGGACCCTACGAGCAGTACTTC. Encoded protein: CASSTGTSGPYEQYF. The chain has TRBV9 and TRBJ2-7; 11 bases are a match to TRBD2. CDR1 and CDR2 from the germline V gene are SGDLS and YYNGEE. CDR3 length: 15 amino acids. J lost 2 bases, V lost 4 bases, and 5 bases had no gene match.

The V call is TRBV7-9, the J call TRBJ2-3, with D possibly being TRBD2 (6 bases). Germline CDR1 is SEHNR and CDR2 is FQNEAQ (reference sequence). V lost 6 bases and J 2 bases, leaving 12 bases between the germline ends. The CDR3 length is 14 residues. The DNA for the CDR3 is TGTGCCAGCAGGCCAGCGGGCCCCACAGATACGCAGTATTTT. Its translation: CASRPAGPTDTQYF.

The rearrangement uses TRBV6-6 and TRBJ1-1; D unclear. Per germline, CDR1 MNHNY and CDR2 SVGAGI (reference sequence). There are 12 residues in the CDR3. Trimming cost V 7 bases and J 1 base, with 7 bases left between them. CDR3 loop: CASNYGNTEAFF. The CDR3 DNA reads as TGTGCCAGCAACTACGGGAACACTGAAGCTTTCTTT.